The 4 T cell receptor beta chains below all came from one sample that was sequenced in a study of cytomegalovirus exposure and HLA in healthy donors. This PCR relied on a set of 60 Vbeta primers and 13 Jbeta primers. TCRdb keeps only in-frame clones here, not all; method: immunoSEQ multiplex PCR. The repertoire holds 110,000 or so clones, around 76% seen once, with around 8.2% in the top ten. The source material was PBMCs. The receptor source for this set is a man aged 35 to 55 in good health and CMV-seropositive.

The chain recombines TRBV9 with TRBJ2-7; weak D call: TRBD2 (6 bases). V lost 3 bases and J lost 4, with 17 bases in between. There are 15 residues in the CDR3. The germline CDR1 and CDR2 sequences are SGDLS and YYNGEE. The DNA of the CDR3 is TGTGCCAGCAGCGCACCCCATGGTGGGACTTACGAGCAGTACTTC. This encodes CASSAPHGGTYEQYF.

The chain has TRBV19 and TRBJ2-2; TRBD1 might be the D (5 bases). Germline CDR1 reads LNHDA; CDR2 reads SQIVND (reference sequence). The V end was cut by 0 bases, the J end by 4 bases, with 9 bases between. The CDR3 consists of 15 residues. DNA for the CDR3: TGTGCCAGTAGTATAGAGCAGGGTATCACCGGGGAGCTGTTTTTT. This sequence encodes CASSIEQGITGELFF.

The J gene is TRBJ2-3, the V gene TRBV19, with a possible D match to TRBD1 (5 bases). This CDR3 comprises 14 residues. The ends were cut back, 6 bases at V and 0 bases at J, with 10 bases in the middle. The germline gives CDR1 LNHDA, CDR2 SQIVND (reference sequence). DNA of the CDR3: TGTGCCAGTAGGGACATGACTAGCACAGATACGCAGTATTTT. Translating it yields CASRDMTSTDTQYF.

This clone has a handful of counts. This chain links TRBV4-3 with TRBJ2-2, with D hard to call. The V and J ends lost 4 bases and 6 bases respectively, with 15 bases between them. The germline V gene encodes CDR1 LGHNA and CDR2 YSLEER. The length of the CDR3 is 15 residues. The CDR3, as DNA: TGCGCCAGCAGCCCCCCCGCGTCTGGTTCCGGGGAGCTGTTTTTT. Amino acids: CASSPPASGSGELFF.